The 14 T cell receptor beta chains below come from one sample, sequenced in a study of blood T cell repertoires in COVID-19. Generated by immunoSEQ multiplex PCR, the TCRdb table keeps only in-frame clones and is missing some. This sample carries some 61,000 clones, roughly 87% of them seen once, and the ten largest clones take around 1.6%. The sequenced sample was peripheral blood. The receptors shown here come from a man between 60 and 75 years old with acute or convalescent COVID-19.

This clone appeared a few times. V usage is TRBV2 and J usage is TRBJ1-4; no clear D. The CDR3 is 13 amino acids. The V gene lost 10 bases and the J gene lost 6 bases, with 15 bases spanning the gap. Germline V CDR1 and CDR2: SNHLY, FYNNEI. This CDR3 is CATEEQRDEKLFF. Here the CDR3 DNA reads TGTGCCACCGAGGAGCAACGGGATGAAAAACTGTTTTTT.

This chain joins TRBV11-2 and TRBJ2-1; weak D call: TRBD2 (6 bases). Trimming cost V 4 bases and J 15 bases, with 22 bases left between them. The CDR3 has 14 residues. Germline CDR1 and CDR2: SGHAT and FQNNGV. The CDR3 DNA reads TGTGCCAGCAGCTCCGGGGGAGGTCTGGGAGCGCGGTTCTTC. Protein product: CASSSGGGLGARFF.

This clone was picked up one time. CDR3 loop: CASRLDRAPQGDYGYTF. Here the CDR3 DNA reads TGCGCCAGCAGGCTGGACAGGGCCCCCCAAGGGGACTATGGCTACACCTTC. This rearrangement joins TRBV10-2 to TRBJ1-2; 8 nucleotides match TRBD1. The CDR3 extends over 17 amino acids. The germline gives CDR1 WSHSY, CDR2 SAAADI. Trimming removed 6 bases from V and 3 bases from J; junction bases left unmatched: 15.

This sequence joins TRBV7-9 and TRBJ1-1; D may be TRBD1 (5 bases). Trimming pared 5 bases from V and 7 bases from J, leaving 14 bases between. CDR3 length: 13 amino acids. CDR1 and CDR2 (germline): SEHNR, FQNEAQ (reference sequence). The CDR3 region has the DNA TGTGCCAGCAGCCATCTAGGAGGGGATGAAGCTTTCTTT. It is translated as CASSHLGGDEAFF.

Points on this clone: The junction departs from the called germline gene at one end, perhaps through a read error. CDR3: CASSPQGDEQFF. The DNA for the CDR3 is TGTGCCAGCTCGCCACAGGGGGATGAGCAGTTCTTC. The chain couples TRBV18 to TRBJ2-1; 8 bases map to TRBD1. This CDR3 has 12 amino acids. The germline gives CDR1 KGHSH, CDR2 LQKENI. Filled out from reference TRBV18 and TRBJ2-1, the complete variable domain reads NAGVMQNPRHLVRRRGQEARLRCSPMKGHSHVYWYRQLPEEGLKFMVYLQKENIIDESGMPKERFSAEFPKEGPSILRIQQVVRGDSAAYFCASSPQGDEQFFGPGTRLTVL.

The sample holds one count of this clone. Here the CDR3 reads CASSYRGNTEAFF. In nucleotides, the CDR3 is TGTGCCAGCAGTTACAGGGGGAACACTGAAGCTTTCTTT. The chain carries TRBV6-6 and TRBJ1-1; tentative D call: TRBD1 (5 bases). Germline V CDR1 and CDR2: MNHNY, SVGAGI (reference sequence). The CDR3 totals 13 residues. V dropped 2 bases and J dropped 1 base, with 5 bases sitting between them.

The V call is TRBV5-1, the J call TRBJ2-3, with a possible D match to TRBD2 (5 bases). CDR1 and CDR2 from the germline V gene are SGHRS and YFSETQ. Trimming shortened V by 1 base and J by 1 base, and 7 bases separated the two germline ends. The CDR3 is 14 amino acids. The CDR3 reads CASSLRGGTDTQYF. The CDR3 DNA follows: TGCGCCAGCAGCTTGCGGGGTGGCACAGATACGCAGTATTTT.

The CDR3 loop reads CASSFTGGANGELFF. The CDR3 DNA sequence: TGTGCCAGCAGCTTTACAGGGGGCGCGAACGGGGAGCTGTTTTTT. The chain uses TRBV7-3 and TRBJ2-2, with 9 bases fitting TRBD1. This CDR3 is 15 amino acids long. The V segment lost 3 bases and the J segment 7 bases; nucleotides outside the gene matches: 6. Germline CDR1 and CDR2: SGHTA and FQGTGA.

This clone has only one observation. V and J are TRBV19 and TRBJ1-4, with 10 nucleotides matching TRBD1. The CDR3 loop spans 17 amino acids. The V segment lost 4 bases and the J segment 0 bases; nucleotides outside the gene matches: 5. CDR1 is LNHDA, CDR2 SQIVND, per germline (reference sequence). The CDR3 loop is CASSRIGQGATNEKLFF. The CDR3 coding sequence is TGTGCCAGTAGTAGGATTGGACAGGGGGCAACTAATGAAAAACTGTTTTTT.

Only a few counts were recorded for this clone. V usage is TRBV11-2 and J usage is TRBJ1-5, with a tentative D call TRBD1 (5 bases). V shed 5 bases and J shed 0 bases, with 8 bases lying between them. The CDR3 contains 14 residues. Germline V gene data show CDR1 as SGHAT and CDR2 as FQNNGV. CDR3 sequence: CASSPGHSNQPQHF. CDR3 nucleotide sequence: TGTGCCAGCAGCCCAGGACATAGCAATCAGCCCCAGCATTTT.

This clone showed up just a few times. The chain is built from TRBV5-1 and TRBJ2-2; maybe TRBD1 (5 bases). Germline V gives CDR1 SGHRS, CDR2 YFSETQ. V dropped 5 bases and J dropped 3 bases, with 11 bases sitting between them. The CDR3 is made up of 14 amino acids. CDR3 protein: CASRLLGDTGELFF. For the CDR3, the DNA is TGCGCCAGCAGACTGTTAGGGGACACCGGGGAGCTGTTTTTT.

CDR3 sequence reads: CASSSPEGGAREQYF. The CDR3 DNA follows: TGTGCCAGCAGTTCTCCCGAGGGGGGGGCGCGGGAGCAGTACTTC. V usage is TRBV28 and J usage is TRBJ2-7, with D perhaps TRBD2 (7 bases). CDR1 and CDR2 (germline): MDHEN, SYDVKM. V was clipped by 4 bases and J by 7 bases, with 20 bases between them. The CDR3 length is 15 residues.

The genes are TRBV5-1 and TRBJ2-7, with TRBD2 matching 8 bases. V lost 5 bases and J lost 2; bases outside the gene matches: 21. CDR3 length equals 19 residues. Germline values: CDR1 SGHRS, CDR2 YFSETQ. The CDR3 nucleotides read TGCGCCAGCAGTCTGGTTTCCGGGACTAGTCGCTATACCGCCTACGAGCAGTACTTC. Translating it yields CASSLVSGTSRYTAYEQYF.

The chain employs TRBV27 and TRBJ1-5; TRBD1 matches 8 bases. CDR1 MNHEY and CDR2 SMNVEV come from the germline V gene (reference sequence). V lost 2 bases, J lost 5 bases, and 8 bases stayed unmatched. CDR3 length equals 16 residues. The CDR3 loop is CASSLARTGPHQPQHF. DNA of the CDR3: TGTGCCAGCAGTTTAGCGAGGACAGGGCCTCATCAGCCCCAGCATTTT.